This record concerns one T cell receptor beta chain sequence. This sample was included in a study of TIL therapy for anti-PD-1-resistant metastatic lung cancer. The CDR3 covers 14 residues. V was cut by 4 bases and J by 1 base, with 8 bases left in between. The germline V gene encodes CDR1 MNHEY and CDR2 SVGAGI. This was the immunoSEQ v3 assay. Data came from immunoSEQ multiplex PCR; TCRdb stores just in-frame clones and leaves some out. This table has 54,000 or so clones, roughly 91% appearing once. Time point noted: pre-treatment sample, taken before nivolumab and TIL therapy. This material consisted of blood, taken at baseline. The clonotype was recovered from a person aged 25-80 years with non-small cell lung cancer. V gene TRBV6-5 combines with J gene TRBJ1-3; D ambiguous. This chain's CDR3 is CASSFRGSGNTIYF. The CDR3 region has the DNA TGTGCCAGCAGTTTCCGGGGATCTGGAAACACCATATATTTT.